A selection of T cell receptor beta chains follows, all from one sample in a study of PD-L1 blockade in urothelial cancer. Produced via immunoSEQ multiplex PCR; TCRdb's table is partial and in-frame only. The data hold 72,000 or so clones, with roughly 86% observed a single time. The source material was PBMCs, sampled around atezolizumab (anti-PD-L1) treatment. These receptor sequences come from a man between 60 and 75 years old with urothelial cancer. The CDR3 runs from the conserved cysteine through the conserved F or W. The order of the fields is D gene, V gene, clone size, J gene, CDR3 DNA, CDR3 protein. The D gene is left open where the match is weak. The listing skips clone size in some rows; elsewhere it reads once, few, many or a size class.

.,TRBV4-1,.,TRBJ1-2,TGCGCCAGCAGCCAAGTATCGGGGTTCAATGGCTACACCTTC,CASSQVSGFNGYTF
TRBD1,TRBV5-5,.,TRBJ1-6,TGTGCCAGCAGCCTCGACAGGGGGTATGGTACACCCCTCCACTTT,CASSLDRGYGTPLHF
TRBD1,TRBV5-1,.,TRBJ2-7,TGCGCCAGCAGCTTCGCCGGGACAGCCTACGAGCAGTACTTC,CASSFAGTAYEQYF
TRBD1,TRBV10-3,.,TRBJ2-3,TGTGCCATCAGTGAGTCGACAGGGAGCACAGATACGCAGTATTTT,CAISESTGSTDTQYF
.,TRBV4-3,.,TRBJ2-2,TGCGCCAGCAGCCAATCCAGGGGCACCGGGGAGCTGTTTTTT,CASSQSRGTGELFF
TRBD2,TRBV4-1,.,TRBJ2-5,TGCGCCAGCAGCCAAGAGTCCCTAGCGGGGGCCTCGAAAGAGACCCAGTACTTC,CASSQESLAGASKETQYF
.,TRBV7-9,.,TRBJ2-7,TGTGCCAGCAGCTTAGGAGTCGGGGTACTCCCCGAGCAGTACTTC,CASSLGVGVLPEQYF
TRBD2,TRBV15,.,TRBJ2-5,TGTGCCACCAGACTAGCGGGTCAAGAGACCCAGTACTTC,CATRLAGQETQYF
.,TRBV11-2,.,TRBJ2-3,TGTGCCAGCAGCTTAGCCCCATCAGATACGCAGTATTTT,CASSLAPSDTQYF
.,TRBV11-2,.,TRBJ2-7,TGTGCCAGCAGCTTAATCGGCGGCTACGAGCAGTACTTC,CASSLIGGYEQYF
TRBD2,TRBV2,.,TRBJ2-1,TGTGCCAGCAGTGAAGCTTGGACTAGCGGGGGGGCAGGCTACAATGAGCAGTTCTTC,CASSEAWTSGGAGYNEQFF
TRBD1,TRBV4-3,.,TRBJ1-2,TGCGCCAGCAGCCCAGGGACAGGGGGACTCTATGGCTACACCTTC,CASSPGTGGLYGYTF
TRBD1,TRBV5-5,.,TRBJ2-7,TGTGCCAGCAGCTGGACAGGGGTCCCCTACGAGCAGTACTTC,CASSWTGVPYEQYF
TRBD1,TRBV19,.,TRBJ1-5,TGTGCCAGTAGCAGACAGGGGGACTATAGCAATCAGCCCCAGCATTTT,CASSRQGDYSNQPQHF
.,TRBV7-7,.,TRBJ1-1,TGTGCTAGCAGCTTAGGGTCAGGGACTGAAGCTTTCTTT,CASSLGSGTEAFF
.,TRBV4-1,once,TRBJ2-7,TGCGCCAGCAGCCAAGGGCCCGAGCGCTCCTACGAGCAGTACTTC,CASSQGPERSYEQYF
.,TRBV9,.,TRBJ2-1,TGTGCCAGCAGCGCCCGTTTGTACAATGAGCAGTTCTTC,CASSARLYNEQFF
TRBD2,TRBV5-1,.,TRBJ2-5,TGCGCCAGCGCCTCCGGGGGGAGAGAGACCCAGTACTTC,CASASGGRETQYF
.,TRBV5-1,.,TRBJ1-5,TGCGCCAGCAGCTTGGACGGGGGGTTGGGTCAGCCCCAGCATTTT,CASSLDGGLGQPQHF
TRBD2,TRBV7-7,.,TRBJ2-5,TGTGCTAGCAGCTTGACGGCGGGGGGTTGGAAAGAGACCCAGTACTTC,CASSLTAGGWKETQYF
.,TRBV28,.,TRBJ1-5,TGTGCCAGCAGCCGAATTACGACAGGAAATCAGCCCCAGCATTTT,CASSRITTGNQPQHF
.,TRBV28,once,TRBJ1-4,TGTGCCAGCAGTCAGACTCCGGGGAGGGCGAATGAAAAACTGTTTTTT,CASSQTPGRANEKLFF
.,TRBV29-1,few,TRBJ2-7,TGCAGCGTGCAACAAAACGAGCAGTACTTC,CSVQQNEQYF
.,TRBV9,.,TRBJ2-3,TGTGCCAGCAGCCCGGTTACAGATACGCAGTATTTT,CASSPVTDTQYF
.,TRBV10-3,.,TRBJ2-5,TGTGCCATCAGCCGCGGGAACCAAGAGACCCAGTACTTC,CAISRGNQETQYF
TRBD2,TRBV9,.,TRBJ2-7,TGTGCCAGCAGCCCCCGACTAGCGGGGGGTTACGAGCAGTACTTC,CASSPRLAGGYEQYF
TRBD1,TRBV4-1,.,TRBJ2-5,TGCGCCAGCAGCCCGGGACAGGGAACGGGCGCGCGGGAGACCCAGTACTTC,CASSPGQGTGARETQYF
.,TRBV6-5,.,TRBJ2-7,TGTGCCAGCAGTCGCGACAACCACGACAACTACGAGCAGTACTTC,CASSRDNHDNYEQYF
.,TRBV6-1,once,TRBJ1-6,TGTGCCAGCAGTGGTGTCAACTATAATTCACCCCTCCACTTT,CASSGVNYNSPLHF
.,TRBV30,.,TRBJ1-4,TGTGCCTGGAGTGGGTCAGGATATACTGCAACTAATGAAAAACTGTTTTTT,CAWSGSGYTATNEKLFF
.,TRBV2,.,TRBJ2-7,TGTGCCAGCAGAAAGACAGGTTCCTCCTACGAGCAGTACTTC,CASRKTGSSYEQYF
TRBD1,TRBV4-1,.,TRBJ2-2,TGCGCCAGCAGCCGGGGACAGGGGGTCACCGGGGAGCTGTTTTTT,CASSRGQGVTGELFF
TRBD2,TRBV28,.,TRBJ2-5,TGTGCCATCACTGGGAGCGGGGAGCAAGAGACCCAGTACTTC,CAITGSGEQETQYF
TRBD1,TRBV7-9,.,TRBJ1-3,TGTGCCAGCAGCAGTCAGGGGGTCTATTCTGGAAACACCATATATTTT,CASSSQGVYSGNTIYF
.,TRBV7-2,few,TRBJ1-5,TGTGCCAGCAGCTTAGAAAGCGGGCCTCGGCAGCCCCAGCATTTT,CASSLESGPRQPQHF
TRBD2,TRBV28,.,TRBJ2-2,TGTGCCAGCAGTTTAATCAGCGGGGGGGCCGGAATCGGCTCCGGGGAGCTGTTTTTT,CASSLISGGAGIGSGELFF
.,TRBV5-8,.,TRBJ1-2,TGTGCCAGCAGCTCAAAGACAGAGAACTATGGCTACACCTTC,CASSSKTENYGYTF
.,TRBV5-5,many,TRBJ1-2,TGTGCCAGCAGTCAGGGATCGTTTTATGGCTACACCTTC,CASSQGSFYGYTF
.,TRBV28,.,TRBJ2-2,TGTGCCAGCAGTCTTTGGCCCGGGGAGCTGTTTTTT,CASSLWPGELFF
TRBD2,TRBV7-8,.,TRBJ2-2,TGTGCCAGCAGCTTGGGGAGACTAGCGGGGGCCTCCGGGGAGCTGTTTTTT,CASSLGRLAGASGELFF
TRBD1,TRBV7-8,.,TRBJ2-5,TGTGCCAGCAGCTTAGGTACAGGGGGCTCAGAGACCCAGTACTTC,CASSLGTGGSETQYF
.,TRBV7-3,.,TRBJ2-3,TGTGCCAGCAGCTCTTACGAGGGAGATACGCAGTATTTT,CASSSYEGDTQYF
.,TRBV19,.,TRBJ2-5,TGTGCCAGTAGCACTCAGGGGACCGGGAAGACCCAGTACTTC,CASSTQGTGKTQYF
.,TRBV10-1,few,TRBJ2-3,TGCGCCAGCAGTAAGGGGGCAGATACGCAGTATTTT,CASSKGADTQYF
.,TRBV10-3,.,TRBJ1-5,TGTGCCATCAGTGAGTCGACGGCGGGCGGTCAGCCCCAGCATTTT,CAISESTAGGQPQHF
TRBD1,TRBV18,.,TRBJ2-7,TGTGCCAGCTCACCAACAGGGGATTACGAGCAGTACTTC,CASSPTGDYEQYF
.,TRBV6-1,.,TRBJ2-7,TGTGCCAGCAGTGCCCTGACAGGCAGCTCCTACGAGCAGTACTTC,CASSALTGSSYEQYF
TRBD1,TRBV15,.,TRBJ2-7,TGTGCCACCAGCAGAGACACAGGGGAAGGACTGCAGTACTTC,CATSRDTGEGLQYF
.,TRBV27,.,TRBJ2-5,TGTGCCAGCAGTCAGGAAACTAGTTTAAAGACCCAGTACTTC,CASSQETSLKTQYF